This T cell receptor beta chain was recorded in a study of cytomegalovirus exposure and HLA in healthy donors. Comments on this clone: The antigen remains unidentified.

CDR3 length: 16 amino acids. Germline CDR1 SNHLY, CDR2 FYNNEI. Trimming left V 6 bases short and J 2 bases short, with 17 bases between. The study ran its PCR with 60 Vbeta and 13 Jbeta primers. Using immunoSEQ multiplex PCR, the repertoire was profiled, and TCRdb retains in-frame clones only, with some absent. The table shows about 170,000 clones, with around 84% occurring only once. Whole-study findings and limits: Researchers reported that a few CMV-associated chains were confirmed in vitro as CMV antigen-specific. Most observed TCR sequences were rare, whereas some public TCRs were detected in many donors.

This TCR came from a young man in good health and CMV-seropositive. This chain uses TRBV2 with TRBJ1-5; unclear D gene. Sequenced: PBMCs. CDR3 in DNA: TGTGCCAGCAGCCTCGGAAATCCGGGAGGCAATCAGCCCCAGCATTTT. This gives the protein CASSLGNPGGNQPQHF.